A single sample is the source of the 29 T cell receptor beta chains below, sequenced in a study of breast tumors, draining lymph nodes, adjacent tissues. Axillary draining lymph nodes of breast cancer patients supplied the node samples. TCRdb redid the calling of the multiplex PCR reads with MiXCR, one entry per CDR3 protein. The sample consists of about 110,000 distinct CDR3 sequences, approximately 28% of them appearing once. What was sequenced was axillary lymph node tissue. Receptors were obtained from a female donor with breast cancer. Some clones in this sample may be carry-over from other donors' samples.

This clonotype was seen ten or more times. The chain uses TRBV6-6 and TRBJ2-2; D is undetermined. Germline loops: CDR1 MNHNY, CDR2 SVGAGI (reference sequence). V was shortened by 5 bases and J by 6 bases, with 10 bases between the two germline ends. The CDR3 length is 13 residues. The CDR3 protein is CASSPPMSGELFF. Here the CDR3 DNA reads TGTGCCAGCAGTCCCCCGATGTCCGGGGAGCTGTTTTTT.

This clonotype was seen at least ten times. The chain joins TRBV7-2 to TRBJ2-1; D could derive from TRBD1 or TRBD2 (5 bases each). Germline CDR1 reads SGHTA; CDR2 reads FQGNSA. The ends were cut back, 4 bases at V and 3 bases at J, with 13 bases in the middle. The CDR3 has 15 residues. In DNA form, the CDR3 reads TGTGCCAGCAGCTCGGGACCGAACGTCTACAATGAGCAGTTCTTC. It translates to CASSSGPNVYNEQFF. Supplemented by reference TRBV7-2 and TRBJ2-1, the full variable domain reads GAGVSQSPSNKVTEKGKDVELRCDPISGHTALYWYRQSLGQGLEFLIYFQGNSAPDKSGLPSDRFSAERTGGSVSTLTIQRTQQEDSAVYLCASSSGPNVYNEQFFGPGTRLTVL.

This clonotype was found many times. V and J are TRBV29-1 and TRBJ1-2; a weak D match, TRBD1 (5 bases). Germline V gene data show CDR1 as SQVTM and CDR2 as ANQGSEA. Trimming removed 3 bases at V and 4 bases at J, with 15 bases between. The CDR3 contains 14 residues. The CDR3 bases are TGCAGCGTTGAGGGGGGGGAAAAGGGCTATGGCTACACCTTC. The encoded protein is CSVEGGEKGYGYTF.

This clonotype was detected many times. The V gene is TRBV7-2, the J gene TRBJ1-1; the match to TRBD1 covers 9 bases. This CDR3 spans 17 amino acids. Germline V gives CDR1 SGHTA, CDR2 FQGNSA. Trimming at V came to 2 bases and at J to 5 bases, leaving 12 bases not matched to a gene. The chain's CDR3 is CASSLTRRTGDGTEAFF. The CDR3 coding sequence is TGTGCCAGCAGCTTAACGAGAAGGACAGGGGATGGAACTGAAGCTTTCTTT.

This clonotype appeared many times. J is TRBJ2-2 and V is TRBV19, with D tentatively TRBD2 (6 bases). Trimming cost V 9 bases and J 2 bases, with 13 bases left between them. This CDR3 region has 14 residues. Germline V CDR1 and CDR2: LNHDA, SQIVND (reference sequence). CDR3 sequence reads: CASRTKDNTGELFF. The CDR3, as DNA: TGTGCCAGCCGGACTAAGGATAACACCGGGGAGCTGTTTTTT.

This clonotype was counted at least ten times. The rearrangement uses TRBV7-8 and TRBJ2-3, with 7 nucleotides matching TRBD2. This CDR3 spans 16 amino acids. Germline lookup yields CDR1 SGHVS and CDR2 FQNEAQ. The junction had 6 bases not matched to a gene; V was cut back by 3 bases and J by 0 bases. The CDR3 spells CASSFGLDYSTDTQYF. The CDR3 DNA reads TGTGCCAGCAGCTTTGGACTAGACTATAGCACAGATACGCAGTATTTT.

There are many counts of this clonotype. This chain connects TRBV6-2 or TRBV6-3 to TRBJ2-7, with 8 bases matching TRBD2. V shed 5 bases and J 6 bases; nucleotides not matched to a gene: 15. The germline V gene encodes CDR1 MNHEY and CDR2 SVGEGT. The CDR3 has 16 residues. CDR3 coding DNA: TGTGCCAGCAGTCGGCCCTCCGGGAGGGTTGTCTTCGAGCAGTACTTC. Translating gives CASSRPSGRVVFEQYF.

Many counts were recorded for this clonotype. V usage is TRBV14 and J usage is TRBJ2-2; 8 positions match TRBD1. CDR3 length: 15 residues. Trimming took 3 bases from V and 7 from J; bases not matched to a gene: 7. The germline CDR1 and CDR2 sequences are SGHDN and FVKESK. The CDR3 DNA reads TGTGCCAGCAGCCACTTTACGACAGGGGTCGGGGAGCTGTTTTTT. Protein product: CASSHFTTGVGELFF. Drawing the rest from reference TRBV14 and TRBJ2-2, the complete variable domain is EAGVTQFPSHSVIEKGQTVTLRCDPISGHDNLYWYRRVMGKEIKFLLHFVKESKQDESGMPNNRFLAERTGGTYSTLKVQPAELEDSGVYFCASSHFTTGVGELFFGEGSRLTVL.

This clonotype was detected many times. The V and J genes are TRBV20-1 and TRBJ2-1; 10 bases match TRBD2. Germline values: CDR1 DFQATT, CDR2 SNEGSKA (reference sequence). V lost 1 base, J lost 2 bases, and 5 bases stayed unmatched. There are 16 residues in the CDR3. CDR3 sequence reads: CSARGASGGTYNEQFF. The CDR3 DNA reads TGCAGTGCTAGAGGAGCTAGCGGGGGCACCTACAATGAGCAGTTCTTC.

This clonotype was recorded many times. The chain is built from TRBV6-2 or TRBV6-3 and TRBJ1-3; D uncertain. The CDR3 length is 16 residues. V lost 0 bases and J 0 bases, leaving 9 bases between the germline ends. The germline gives CDR1 MNHEY, CDR2 SVGEGT. The CDR3 is CASSYSRRDSGNTIYF. The CDR3, as DNA: TGTGCCAGCAGTTACTCGAGACGGGACTCTGGAAACACCATATATTTT.

This clonotype has a count of ten or more. V usage is TRBV10-2 and J usage is TRBJ2-2, with TRBD1 identical over 8 bases. Germline trimming cut 6 bases from V and 1 base from J; bases unmatched to any gene: 1. CDR3 length equals 14 residues. Germline lookup yields CDR1 WSHSY and CDR2 SAAADI. CDR3 sequence: CASRGTGNTGELFF. CDR3 in DNA: TGCGCCAGCAGAGGGACAGGGAACACCGGGGAGCTGTTTTTT.

Worth noting for this clonotype: This may be a read error, as it is one base from a much larger clone. V gene TRBV3-1 combines with J gene TRBJ2-3, with D unclear. The V end lost 11 bases, the J end lost 1 base, and 19 bases lay between the germline ends. CDR1 is LGHDT and CDR2 is YNNKEL in the germline V gene (reference sequence). This CDR3 has 15 residues. The CDR3 here is CAGELRWGGTDTQYF. CDR3 coding DNA: TGTGCCGGCGAATTAAGGTGGGGTGGCACAGATACGCAGTATTTT.

The sample holds many counts of this clonotype. The chain carries TRBV5-1 and TRBJ2-1, with D possibly matching TRBD2 (5 bases). V lost 0 bases and J lost 13, with 8 bases in between. Germline assignment: CDR1 SGHRS and CDR2 YFSETQ. The CDR3 loop spans 11 amino acids. This CDR3 is CASSLATKQFF. CDR3 sequence (DNA): TGCGCCAGCAGCTTGGCGACTAAACAGTTCTTC.

This clonotype has a count of ten or more. The chain carries TRBV6-1 and TRBJ1-6, with D possibly being TRBD1 (5 bases). V lost 7 bases and J lost 8, with 18 bases in between. Germline lookup yields CDR1 MNHNS and CDR2 SASEGT. This CDR3 spans 15 amino acids. The CDR3 region has the DNA TGTGCCAGCATATCCCTCTTCGGGGGTGATTCACCCCTCCACTTT. This gives the protein CASISLFGGDSPLHF.

As for this clonotype: Compared with germline, one end of the junction differs, possibly owing to a read error. V gene TRBV20-1 combines with J gene TRBJ2-4; D possibly corresponds to TRBD2 (5 bases). The CDR3 is 14 residues long. Germline lookup yields CDR1 DFQATT and CDR2 SNEGSKA (reference sequence). CDR3 sequence: CSAPLGVAKTIQYF. The CDR3 nucleotides read TGCAGTGCCCCTCTGGGAGTAGCCAAAACCATTCAGTACTTC.

This clonotype was detected ten times or more. The chain is built from TRBV5-1 and TRBJ2-7; 7 positions agree with TRBD2. Germline CDR1 and CDR2: SGHRS and YFSETQ. V gave up 4 bases and J gave up 0 bases; unmatched junction bases: 10. The CDR3 is made up of 16 amino acids. The CDR3 bases are TGCGCCAGCAGCCCGATGACTGGCGGGGGCTCCTACGAGCAGTACTTC. It specifies CASSPMTGGGSYEQYF. Together with reference TRBV5-1 and TRBJ2-7, the CDR3 gives the full variable domain: KAGVTQTPRYLIKTRGQQVTLSCSPISGHRSVSWYQQTPGQGLQFLFEYFSETQRNKGNFPGRFSGRQFSNSRSEMNVSTLELGDSALYLCASSPMTGGGSYEQYFGPGTRLTVT.

The V and J genes are TRBV6-5 and TRBJ1-6; tentatively, D is TRBD1 (5 bases). V was clipped by 6 bases and J by 8 bases, with 8 bases between them. This CDR3 is 12 amino acids long. Looked up from germline, CDR1 is MNHEY and CDR2 is SVGAGI. The CDR3 reads CASRQGDSPLHF. The CDR3 nucleotides are TGTGCCAGCAGGCAGGGTGATTCACCCCTCCACTTT.

This clonotype was detected many times. The chain uses TRBV20-1 and TRBJ2-1; 7 bases are a match to TRBD2. This CDR3 is built from 17 residues. Per germline, CDR1 DFQATT and CDR2 SNEGSKA (reference sequence). The V and J ends lost 1 base and 5 bases, in that order; junction bases with no gene match: 14. CDR3 protein: CSARGEGGIKNHNEQFF. The CDR3 bases are TGCAGTGCTAGAGGGGAGGGCGGCATAAAAAACCACAATGAGCAGTTCTTC.

This clonotype was counted at least ten times. The chain is built from TRBV5-1 and TRBJ2-1, with TRBD2 identical over 10 bases. The CDR3 is 16 amino acids. The ends lost 4 bases at V and 2 bases at J; junction bases unmatched: 6. The germline CDR1 and CDR2 sequences are SGHRS and YFSETQ. The CDR3 loop is CASSPQGLAPYNEQFF. CDR3 DNA: TGCGCCAGCAGCCCCCAGGGACTAGCGCCCTACAATGAGCAGTTCTTC.

This clonotype was observed many times. The V call is TRBV7-9, the J call TRBJ1-5; D may be TRBD1 (6 bases). Germline values: CDR1 SEHNR, CDR2 FQNEAQ (reference sequence). The CDR3 contains 14 residues. The germline V and J ends were trimmed by 5 bases and 4 bases, with 12 bases remaining between them. The CDR3 sequence is CASSPTGMNQPQHF. The DNA for the CDR3 is TGTGCCAGCAGCCCAACAGGGATGAATCAGCCCCAGCATTTT. Filled out from reference TRBV7-9 and TRBJ1-5, the complete variable domain reads DTGVSQNPRHKITKRGQNVTFRCDPISEHNRLYWYRQTLGQGPEFLTYFQNEAQLEKSRLLSDRFSAERPKGSFSTLEIQRTEQGDSAMYLCASSPTGMNQPQHFGDGTRLSIL.

This clonotype was counted ten times or more. The chain recombines TRBV5-1 with TRBJ1-4; a possible D gene is TRBD1 (6 bases). Germline V gene sequence: CDR1 SGHRS, CDR2 YFSETQ. The germline V and J ends were trimmed by 5 bases and 6 bases, with 14 bases remaining between them. This CDR3 comprises 14 residues. CDR3 sequence (DNA): TGCGCCAGCAGAACGGGACAACCGTATGAAAAACTGTTTTTT. This translates into CASRTGQPYEKLFF.

This chain uses TRBV29-1 with TRBJ2-3, with no clear D. The CDR3 loop spans 12 amino acids. CDR1 and CDR2 from the germline V gene are SQVTM and ANQGSEA. The V gene lost 3 bases and the J gene lost 1 base, with 5 bases spanning the gap. The CDR3 region has the DNA TGCAGCGTTGATGACGGCACAGATACGCAGTATTTT. Its protein product is CSVDDGTDTQYF.

The sample holds many counts of this clonotype. The V gene is TRBV3-1, the J gene TRBJ2-1, with 7 bases matching TRBD1. The length of the CDR3 is 15 residues. Trimming took 4 bases from V and 6 from J; bases not matched to a gene: 9. The germline V gene has CDR1 LGHDT and CDR2 YNNKEL (reference sequence). The CDR3: CASSLRQGVGNEQFF. DNA of the CDR3: TGTGCCAGCAGCCTCAGGCAGGGGGTGGGCAATGAGCAGTTCTTC.

V gene TRBV4-3 combines with J gene TRBJ2-6, with no clear D. The CDR3 is 16 residues long. The germline CDR1 and CDR2 sequences are LGHNA and YSLEER. V lost 1 base and J lost 0, with 7 bases in between. The CDR3 DNA is TGCGCCAGCAGCCAAGCCAGGAGCTCTGGGGCCAACGTCCTGACTTTC. Translated: CASSQARSSGANVLTF.

As concerns this clonotype: A much larger clone differs by one base, so this may be a read error. The CDR3 sequence is CAWTGLGNQPQHF. In DNA form, the CDR3 reads TGTGCCTGGACCGGACTAGGCAATCAGCCCCAGCATTTT. The genes are TRBV30 and TRBJ1-5; D is undetermined. Germline CDR1 and CDR2: GTSNPN and SVGIG (reference sequence). V lost 4 bases to trimming and J lost 2 bases, with 9 bases between them. The CDR3 is made up of 13 amino acids.

Only one count was recorded for this clonotype. The rearrangement links TRBV7-2 to TRBJ2-3; 7 nucleotides align to TRBD1. Trimming removed 5 bases from V and 5 bases from J; junction bases left unmatched: 4. This CDR3 spans 13 amino acids. The germline CDR1 and CDR2 sequences are SGHTA and FQGNSA. The CDR3 spells CASSRDRGDTQYF. The CDR3 bases are TGTGCCAGCAGCCGGGACAGAGGAGATACGCAGTATTTT.

This clonotype occurred a few times. This may arise from a read error, as a much more abundant clone is one base away. The CDR3 spells CASSQWTVRTNYGYTF. In nucleotides, the CDR3 is TGTGCCAGCAGTCAGTGGACAGTCCGGACTAACTATGGCTACACCTTC. The chain uses TRBV6-1 and TRBJ1-2; TRBD1 might be the D (6 bases). Germline CDR1 MNHNS, CDR2 SASEGT. CDR3 length: 16 amino acids. Trimming took off 5 bases at V and 0 bases at J, with 16 bases between the two ends.

This clonotype was counted many times. The rearrangement uses TRBV4-3 and TRBJ2-1, with TRBD2 matching 10 bases. Per the germline V gene, CDR1 is LGHNA and CDR2 is YSLEER. The CDR3 is 18 residues long. Trimming at V came to 0 bases and at J to 6 bases, leaving 11 bases not matched to a gene. The CDR3 region has the DNA TGCGCCAGCAGCCAAGATAGAAGCGGGGGGGCCAACGGCAATGAGCAGTTCTTC. Amino acids: CASSQDRSGGANGNEQFF.

Comments on this clonotype: A much larger clone sits a single nucleotide away, making a read error possible. The chain links TRBV5-6 to TRBJ2-4, with 10 bases identical to TRBD1. Germline loops: CDR1 SGHDT, CDR2 YYEEEE. There are 17 residues in the CDR3. DNA of the CDR3: TGTGTCAGCAGCCTCAGACAGGGGGCCCTACTGGGAAACATTCAGTACTTC. Protein: CVSSLRQGALLGNIQYF.